The rows below give T cell receptor beta chains drawn from one sample of a study of blood T cell repertoires in COVID-19. Produced via immunoSEQ multiplex PCR; TCRdb's table is partial and in-frame only. Of around 200,000 clones in the sample, roughly nine tenths were seen once. What was sequenced was peripheral blood. All receptors derive from a man in his forties with acute or convalescent COVID-19. The CDR3 runs from the conserved cysteine through the conserved F or W. The order of the fields is J gene, clone size, V gene, D gene, CDR3 DNA, CDR3 protein. A D gene is named only where the DNA matches it firmly. A row's size may be missing; if present it is once, few, many or a size class.

j_gene: TRBJ1-1; abundance: .; v_gene: TRBV18; d_gene: .; CDR3nt: TGTGCCAGCTCACCAGTTTTTCCGGTGAACACTGAAGCTTTCTTT; CDR3aa: CASSPVFPVNTEAFF
j_gene: TRBJ2-7; abundance: .; v_gene: TRBV27; d_gene: .; CDR3nt: TGTGCCAGCAGTTGGGGGCACCCCGGCTACGAGCAGTACTTC; CDR3aa: CASSWGHPGYEQYF
j_gene: TRBJ2-2; abundance: .; v_gene: TRBV19; d_gene: TRBD2; CDR3nt: TGTGCCAGTAACCGGGCGGGAGGGCCATTGGGGGAGCTGTTTTTT; CDR3aa: CASNRAGGPLGELFF
j_gene: TRBJ2-3; abundance: few; v_gene: TRBV27; d_gene: TRBD1; CDR3nt: TGTGCCAGCAGCCCCTTACAGGGGGCTGGGACAGATACGCAGTATTTT; CDR3aa: CASSPLQGAGTDTQYF
j_gene: TRBJ2-3; abundance: .; v_gene: TRBV7-2; d_gene: .; CDR3nt: TGTGCCAGCAGCCCCGACGGGGTTCCCACAGATACGCAGTATTTT; CDR3aa: CASSPDGVPTDTQYF
j_gene: TRBJ1-1; abundance: .; v_gene: TRBV2; d_gene: .; CDR3nt: TGTGCCAGCAGTGAGAGGGAAGCTTTCTTT; CDR3aa: CASSEREAFF
j_gene: TRBJ2-1; abundance: .; v_gene: TRBV27; d_gene: TRBD1; CDR3nt: TGTGCCAGCAGCCCATACTCACAGGGGGCTGGTGACAATGAGCAGTTCTTC; CDR3aa: CASSPYSQGAGDNEQFF
j_gene: TRBJ2-7; abundance: .; v_gene: TRBV30; d_gene: TRBD2; CDR3nt: TGTGCCTGGACTGGAGCGGGAGGCTCCGAGCAGTACTTC; CDR3aa: CAWTGAGGSEQYF
j_gene: TRBJ1-2; abundance: .; v_gene: TRBV20-1; d_gene: .; CDR3nt: TGCAGTGCTAGAGCCCTACGTGGCTACACCTTC; CDR3aa: CSARALRGYTF
j_gene: TRBJ1-5; abundance: .; v_gene: TRBV6-2/TRBV6-3; d_gene: .; CDR3nt: TGTGCCAGCAGCCCCGACAGGAGCAATCAGCCCCAGCATTTT; CDR3aa: CASSPDRSNQPQHF
j_gene: TRBJ1-4; abundance: .; v_gene: TRBV6-2/TRBV6-3; d_gene: .; CDR3nt: TGTGCCAGCCGCCCCACCACAGGTGAAAAACTGTTTTTT; CDR3aa: CASRPTTGEKLFF
j_gene: TRBJ1-2; abundance: .; v_gene: TRBV4-1; d_gene: TRBD1; CDR3nt: TGCGCCAGCAGCCGAGAACAGGGGGCGGGGTATGGCTACACCTTC; CDR3aa: CASSREQGAGYGYTF
j_gene: TRBJ2-4; abundance: .; v_gene: TRBV7-2; d_gene: TRBD1; CDR3nt: TGTGCCAGCAGCTTACGAGGACAGGCGGTCCAGGGTGACATTCAGTACTTC; CDR3aa: CASSLRGQAVQGDIQYF
j_gene: TRBJ2-5; abundance: .; v_gene: TRBV5-1; d_gene: TRBD1; CDR3nt: TGCGCCAGTTCCCAGGGGGCGGATTTCCGAGAGACCCAGTACTTC; CDR3aa: CASSQGADFRETQYF
j_gene: TRBJ1-3; abundance: .; v_gene: TRBV11-2; d_gene: TRBD1; CDR3nt: TGTGCCAGCAGCACCCGACAGGGGAGGAGCTCTGGAAACACCATATATTTT; CDR3aa: CASSTRQGRSSGNTIYF
j_gene: TRBJ1-5; abundance: .; v_gene: TRBV24-1; d_gene: .; CDR3nt: TGTGCCACCAGTGAAGGAGGGGACCAGCCCCAGCATTTT; CDR3aa: CATSEGGDQPQHF
j_gene: TRBJ2-7; abundance: .; v_gene: TRBV3-1/TRBV3-2; d_gene: .; CDR3nt: TGTGCCAGCAGCCAAGTGTCAGGGTTGGGCGAGCAGTACTTC; CDR3aa: CASSQVSGLGEQYF
j_gene: TRBJ2-7; abundance: .; v_gene: TRBV27; d_gene: .; CDR3nt: TGTGCCAGCAGTCCAACAGGTTTTTCCTACGAGCAGTACTTC; CDR3aa: CASSPTGFSYEQYF
j_gene: TRBJ2-3; abundance: .; v_gene: TRBV4-1; d_gene: TRBD2; CDR3nt: TGCGCCAGCAGCCAACTAGCGGGGGCCTTTAGCACAGATACGCAGTATTTT; CDR3aa: CASSQLAGAFSTDTQYF
j_gene: TRBJ1-6; abundance: once; v_gene: TRBV7-2; d_gene: .; CDR3nt: TGTGCCAGCAGCTACCCCGCCTCAGGCCAATATAATTCACCCCTCCACTTT; CDR3aa: CASSYPASGQYNSPLHF
j_gene: TRBJ1-6; abundance: .; v_gene: TRBV2; d_gene: TRBD1; CDR3nt: TGTGCCAGCAGTAACCGACAGGGAGGTGGTAATTCACCCCTCCACTTT; CDR3aa: CASSNRQGGGNSPLHF
j_gene: TRBJ2-1; abundance: .; v_gene: TRBV5-1; d_gene: .; CDR3nt: TGCGCCAGCAGCCCGGGGGACCTGTACAATGAGCAGTTCTTC; CDR3aa: CASSPGDLYNEQFF
j_gene: TRBJ1-1; abundance: once; v_gene: TRBV5-1; d_gene: .; CDR3nt: TGCGCCAGCAGCTTGACAGGTGGGACTGAAGCTTTCTTT; CDR3aa: CASSLTGGTEAFF
j_gene: TRBJ2-1; abundance: once; v_gene: TRBV5-4; d_gene: TRBD2; CDR3nt: TGTGCCAGCAGCATTAACAGGATCTCTAGCGGGACTAATGAGCAGTTCTTC; CDR3aa: CASSINRISSGTNEQFF
j_gene: TRBJ2-7; abundance: .; v_gene: TRBV19; d_gene: .; CDR3nt: TGTGCCAGTAGTCCCCAGACAGGCTACGAGCAGTACTTC; CDR3aa: CASSPQTGYEQYF
j_gene: TRBJ1-1; abundance: .; v_gene: TRBV10-3; d_gene: .; CDR3nt: TGTGCCACCGGACAGAACTATGAAGCTTTCTTT; CDR3aa: CATGQNYEAFF
j_gene: TRBJ2-1; abundance: .; v_gene: TRBV3-1/TRBV3-2; d_gene: TRBD2; CDR3nt: TGTGCCAGCAGCCCTTTACTTGGGGGGGGCTCCTACAATGAGCAGTTCTTC; CDR3aa: CASSPLLGGGSYNEQFF
j_gene: TRBJ2-7; abundance: few; v_gene: TRBV4-3; d_gene: .; CDR3nt: TGCGCCAGCAGCCAAGTCAGCGGCGTCATCCACGAGCAGTACTTC; CDR3aa: CASSQVSGVIHEQYF
j_gene: TRBJ2-5; abundance: .; v_gene: TRBV7-8; d_gene: .; CDR3nt: TGTGCCAGCAGCTTTTGGCAGGGCCATCCCGAGACCCAGTACTTC; CDR3aa: CASSFWQGHPETQYF
j_gene: TRBJ1-6; abundance: .; v_gene: TRBV28; d_gene: .; CDR3nt: TGTGCCAGCAGTTTACGTCTTTATAATTCACCCCTCCACTTT; CDR3aa: CASSLRLYNSPLHF
j_gene: TRBJ2-1; abundance: once; v_gene: TRBV10-3; d_gene: TRBD2; CDR3nt: TGTGCCATCAGTGAGGGACTAGAAGTCTACAATGAGCAGTTCTTC; CDR3aa: CAISEGLEVYNEQFF
j_gene: TRBJ2-3; abundance: .; v_gene: TRBV7-9; d_gene: .; CDR3nt: TGTGCCAGCAGCTCCCGCCTAGAGGCAACAGATACGCAGTATTTT; CDR3aa: CASSSRLEATDTQYF
j_gene: TRBJ2-3; abundance: .; v_gene: TRBV5-1; d_gene: TRBD2; CDR3nt: TGCGCCAGCAGCTTGGAGGCTAGCGGGGGGGCAGATACGCAGTATTTT; CDR3aa: CASSLEASGGADTQYF
j_gene: TRBJ2-7; abundance: .; v_gene: TRBV6-5; d_gene: TRBD2; CDR3nt: TGTGCCAGCACCAAGGACGGGAGGTCCTACGAGCAGTACTTC; CDR3aa: CASTKDGRSYEQYF
j_gene: TRBJ1-5; abundance: .; v_gene: TRBV10-3; d_gene: .; CDR3nt: TGTGCCATCAGCGAGAGTGGTACGGGTCAGCCCCAGCATTTT; CDR3aa: CAISESGTGQPQHF
j_gene: TRBJ2-7; abundance: .; v_gene: TRBV6-5; d_gene: .; CDR3nt: TGTGCCAGCAGTTATTACAGGGATTACGAGCAGTACTTC; CDR3aa: CASSYYRDYEQYF
j_gene: TRBJ2-5; abundance: few; v_gene: TRBV18; d_gene: .; CDR3nt: TGTGCCAGCTCACTACCGGCGGAACAGGCTGAGACCCAGTACTTC; CDR3aa: CASSLPAEQAETQYF
j_gene: TRBJ1-1; abundance: .; v_gene: TRBV2; d_gene: .; CDR3nt: TGTGCCAGCAGTGAACTCGGCGGGAACACTGAAGCTTTCTTT; CDR3aa: CASSELGGNTEAFF
j_gene: TRBJ1-1; abundance: few; v_gene: TRBV27; d_gene: .; CDR3nt: TGTGCCAGCAGTTTAGGGGCAGGCGTAATGCTGAACACTGAAGCTTTCTTT; CDR3aa: CASSLGAGVMLNTEAFF
j_gene: TRBJ1-2; abundance: .; v_gene: TRBV6-5; d_gene: TRBD1; CDR3nt: TGTGCCAGCAGTTCGGACAGGGGGTTGGATGGCTACACCTTC; CDR3aa: CASSSDRGLDGYTF
j_gene: TRBJ2-1; abundance: .; v_gene: TRBV7-9; d_gene: TRBD1; CDR3nt: TGTGCCAGCAGCTTCTGGACAGGGGATTTGTACAATGAGCAGTTCTTC; CDR3aa: CASSFWTGDLYNEQFF
j_gene: TRBJ2-2; abundance: .; v_gene: TRBV6-5; d_gene: TRBD1; CDR3nt: TGTGCCAGCAGCACCGGACAGGCCACCGGGGAGCTGTTTTTT; CDR3aa: CASSTGQATGELFF
j_gene: TRBJ2-7; abundance: .; v_gene: TRBV7-9; d_gene: TRBD1; CDR3nt: TGTGCCAGCAGCCAGGGGGAACTAGGGGAGCAGTACTTC; CDR3aa: CASSQGELGEQYF
j_gene: TRBJ1-2; abundance: .; v_gene: TRBV3-1/TRBV3-2; d_gene: .; CDR3nt: TGTGCCAGCAGCCAAGGCGACGCGCACTCAGGGGGCTACACCTTC; CDR3aa: CASSQGDAHSGGYTF
j_gene: TRBJ1-2; abundance: .; v_gene: TRBV7-9; d_gene: .; CDR3nt: TGTGCCAGCAGGGGACTGACATATGGCTACACCTTC; CDR3aa: CASRGLTYGYTF
j_gene: TRBJ2-7; abundance: .; v_gene: TRBV29-1; d_gene: .; CDR3nt: TGCAGCGTTGTTCCGGAGGGGGCGATTGACTACGAGCAGTACTTC; CDR3aa: CSVVPEGAIDYEQYF
j_gene: TRBJ1-1; abundance: .; v_gene: TRBV6-5; d_gene: TRBD1; CDR3nt: TGTGCCCTTTATCAGGGGGTGAGATGGTGGATTGAAGCTTTCTTT; CDR3aa: CALYQGVRWWIEAFF
j_gene: TRBJ1-2; abundance: few; v_gene: TRBV14; d_gene: TRBD1; CDR3nt: TGTGCCAGCACCCCCGGGGACAGACTATTTAATGGCTACACCTTC; CDR3aa: CASTPGDRLFNGYTF
j_gene: TRBJ2-3; abundance: once; v_gene: TRBV19; d_gene: TRBD1; CDR3nt: TGTGCCAGTAGCTCCACAGGGGGCTCAGATACGCAGTATTTT; CDR3aa: CASSSTGGSDTQYF
j_gene: TRBJ2-7; abundance: .; v_gene: TRBV27; d_gene: .; CDR3nt: TGTGCCAGCAGTCCCCAGGGGAGTGGGAACGAGCAGTACTTC; CDR3aa: CASSPQGSGNEQYF
j_gene: TRBJ2-7; abundance: once; v_gene: TRBV5-1; d_gene: TRBD2; CDR3nt: TGCGCCAGCAGACCAGAGGGACTAGCGGGAGGTCCCTACGAGCAGTACTTC; CDR3aa: CASRPEGLAGGPYEQYF
j_gene: TRBJ1-3; abundance: .; v_gene: TRBV6-5; d_gene: TRBD1; CDR3nt: TGTGCCACGACAGGGAATGGAAACACCATATATTTT; CDR3aa: CATTGNGNTIYF
j_gene: TRBJ1-5; abundance: .; v_gene: TRBV19; d_gene: TRBD1; CDR3nt: TGTGCCACCCGACAGGGGTCTTCACCCCAGCATTTT; CDR3aa: CATRQGSSPQHF
j_gene: TRBJ2-5; abundance: .; v_gene: TRBV19; d_gene: .; CDR3nt: TGTGCCAGTAGTCTCCGAGGGGGGGTCGGGGAGACCCAGTACTTC; CDR3aa: CASSLRGGVGETQYF
j_gene: TRBJ2-7; abundance: few; v_gene: TRBV19; d_gene: .; CDR3nt: TGTGCCAGTAGTAACGGGGGACTGTCCTACGAGCAGTACTTC; CDR3aa: CASSNGGLSYEQYF
j_gene: TRBJ2-2; abundance: .; v_gene: TRBV4-3; d_gene: TRBD2; CDR3nt: TGCGCCAGCAGCCTCGGGCTAGCGGGAGGGGCAACCGGGGAGCTGTTTTTT; CDR3aa: CASSLGLAGGATGELFF
j_gene: TRBJ2-7; abundance: .; v_gene: TRBV5-1; d_gene: TRBD1; CDR3nt: TGCGCCAGCAGCTGGGGGGGACAGGGCCGACAAGCTGACTTC; CDR3aa: CASSWGGQGRQADF
j_gene: TRBJ2-1; abundance: .; v_gene: TRBV5-1; d_gene: TRBD1; CDR3nt: TGCGCCAGCAGCTTTACAGGGGGAACCTACAATGAGCAGTTCTTC; CDR3aa: CASSFTGGTYNEQFF
j_gene: TRBJ2-7; abundance: .; v_gene: TRBV11-2; d_gene: TRBD2; CDR3nt: TGTGCCAGCAGCTGGGTTAGCGGGAGCTACGAGCAGTACTTC; CDR3aa: CASSWVSGSYEQYF
j_gene: TRBJ2-1; abundance: .; v_gene: TRBV4-1; d_gene: TRBD1; CDR3nt: TGCGCCAGCAGCCAAGACCCGGGACAGGGGGCCCGGGGTGTCAGGTATGAGCAGTTCTTC; CDR3aa: CASSQDPGQGARGVRYEQFF